Listed here are 32 T cell receptor beta chains from one sample, sequenced in a study of regulatory T cells in long-lasting Graves disease. Stated time point: persistent/refractory GD, antithyroid drugs over 5 years with positive TRAb. PBMCs were the source of the RNA used for TCR sequencing. HTBI primers from iRepertoire and Arm-PCR of CDR3 regions yielded the TCR beta libraries. Each CDR3 protein gets one entry after TCRdb re-called the multiplex PCR reads with MiXCR. Of roughly 450,000 distinct CDR3 sequences in the sample, less than 25% were seen once. Sample: peripheral blood mononuclear cells (PBMCs), taken when the disease was refractory, from a patient treated with antithyroid drugs. The receptors originated from a female donor with Graves disease.

The genes are TRBV7-2 and TRBJ1-1; no clear D. The CDR3 covers 13 residues. V was trimmed by 5 bases and J by 5 bases, leaving 12 bases between them. The germline CDR1 and CDR2 sequences are SGHTA and FQGNSA. The CDR3 sequence is CASSLVPGTEAFF. Written as DNA, the CDR3 is TGTGCCAGCAGCCTTGTCCCGGGGACTGAAGCTTTCTTT.

This clonotype appeared once. The gene calls are TRBV7-2 and TRBJ2-5, with D possibly being TRBD2 (6 bases). CDR1 and CDR2 from the germline V gene are SGHTA and FQGNSA. CDR3 length: 14 residues. V was clipped by 7 bases and J by 4 bases, with 16 bases between them. Written as DNA, the CDR3 is TGTGCCAGCACTAGAGGGGCGGGGCCAGAGACCCAGTACTTC. Translation gives CASTRGAGPETQYF.

This clonotype was observed a few times. The chain combines TRBV20-1 with TRBJ1-5; D gene ambiguous. V was shortened by 4 bases and J by 4 bases, with 8 bases between the two germline ends. Germline CDR1 reads DFQATT; CDR2 reads SNEGSKA (reference sequence). This CDR3 comprises 12 residues. CDR3 in DNA: TGCAGTGCTATCTCTATTAATCAGCCCCAGCATTTT. Translating it yields CSAISINQPQHF.

This clonotype has just a few counts. A much larger clone differs from this one at a single base, so this may be a read error. This rearrangement joins TRBV30 to TRBJ1-1, with unresolved D. The V gene's germline CDR1 is GTSNPN and CDR2 SVGIG (reference sequence). The CDR3 has 13 amino acids. Deletions cut 0 bases from V and 1 base from J, with 6 bases between. For the CDR3, the DNA is TGTGCCTGGAGTGTACAGAGGAACACTGAAGCTTTCTTT. It codes for CAWSVQRNTEAFF.

This clonotype has a count of ten or more. This chain connects TRBV30 to TRBJ1-2, with TRBD1 matching over 7 bases. The CDR3 consists of 13 residues. J lost 6 bases, V lost 4 bases, and 8 bases had no gene match. Germline CDR1 GTSNPN, CDR2 SVGIG (reference sequence). The CDR3 bases are TGTGCCTGGAACGACGGGACAGCCAATGGCTACACCTTC. As protein: CAWNDGTANGYTF.

This clonotype was observed many times. The V and J genes are TRBV12-3 or TRBV12-4 and TRBJ2-7; 10 bases are shared with TRBD2. This CDR3 comprises 14 residues. The V gene end was trimmed by 3 bases and the J gene end by 7 bases; junction bases not matched to a gene: 6. CDR3 in amino acids: CASSLSGRAGEQYF. As DNA, the CDR3 is TGTGCCAGCAGTTTGAGCGGGAGGGCGGGAGAGCAGTACTTC.

In its sample, this clonotype was seen many times. This chain uses TRBV28 with TRBJ2-5, with a possible D match to TRBD1 (6 bases). The CDR3 contains 15 residues. V gave up 6 bases and J gave up 2 bases, with 16 bases separating them. The V gene's germline CDR1 is MDHEN and CDR2 SYDVKM. CDR3 sequence reads: CASSPGWGQQETQYF. For the CDR3, the DNA is TGTGCCAGCAGCCCCGGGTGGGGGCAACAAGAGACCCAGTACTTC.

With regard to this clonotype: A much larger clone differs by one base, so this may be a read error. This chain joins TRBV6-1 and TRBJ2-2, with 7 bases aligning to TRBD2. This CDR3 has 14 amino acids. CDR1 is MNHNS, CDR2 SASEGT, per germline. V was pared by 7 bases and J by 2 bases, with 4 bases of the junction left unmatched. Written as DNA, the CDR3 is TGTGCCAGCATAATAGCGGGCAACACCGGGGAGCTGTTTTTT. Its protein is CASIIAGNTGELFF.

In this sample, this clonotype turned up a few times. The V gene is TRBV2, the J gene TRBJ2-7, with 9 bases matching TRBD1. V shed 7 bases and J 3 bases; nucleotides not matched to a gene: 7. Germline values: CDR1 SNHLY, CDR2 FYNNEI. CDR3 length: 14 residues. DNA for the CDR3: TGTGCCAGCAACCCGGGACAGGGTGTCTACGAGCAGTACTTC. Its translation is CASNPGQGVYEQYF. Full variable domain (outside the CDR3, taken from reference TRBV2 and TRBJ2-7): EPEVTQTPSHQVTQMGQEVILRCVPISNHLYFYWYRQILGQKVEFLVSFYNNEISEKSEIFDDQFSVERPDGSNFTLKIRSTKLEDSAMYFCASNPGQGVYEQYFGPGTRLTVT.

In this sample, this clonotype turned up many times. V and J are TRBV6-5 and TRBJ1-1; tentatively, D is TRBD1 (5 bases). The CDR3 runs 14 residues. V lost 2 bases, J lost 6 bases, and 13 bases lay in between. Germline V CDR1 and CDR2: MNHEY, SVGAGI. CDR3 DNA sequence: TGTGCCAGCAGTTACGCGAGGGGATTAGCTGAAGCTTTCTTT. Its translation is CASSYARGLAEAFF.

This clonotype showed up many times. The CDR3 nucleotides are TGTGCCAGCAGGCACTGGACTAGCAAGTCAGGAGAGACCCAGTACTTC. Its translation: CASRHWTSKSGETQYF. The V and J genes are TRBV6-1 and TRBJ2-5; 8 bases align to TRBD2. The ends lost 6 bases at V and 4 bases at J; junction bases unmatched: 13. The CDR3 totals 16 residues. Germline V gene data show CDR1 as MNHNS and CDR2 as SASEGT.

This clonotype showed up just a few times. The CDR3 DNA reads as TGTGCCTGGACTGCCGGGGGTGAAGCTTTCTTT. Residues: CAWTAGGEAFF. This sequence joins TRBV30 and TRBJ1-1; tentatively, D is TRBD1 (5 bases). Germline V gene lookup returns CDR1 GTSNPN and CDR2 SVGIG (reference sequence). This CDR3 has 11 residues. The V and J ends lost 4 bases and 7 bases respectively, with 10 bases between them.

This clonotype has a count of ten or more. The chain employs TRBV5-1 and TRBJ1-6; D not resolved. CDR1 SGHRS and CDR2 YFSETQ come from the germline V gene. CDR3 length: 13 residues. V lost 1 base and J 7 bases, leaving 6 bases between the germline ends. The CDR3 region has the DNA TGCGCCAGCAGCTTGACAGACAATTCACCCCTCCACTTT. Protein product: CASSLTDNSPLHF.

About this clonotype: A single base separates this from a much larger clone, so it may be a read error. The chain uses TRBV27 and TRBJ1-4, with D possibly TRBD1 on 5 matching bases. The germline V gene has CDR1 MNHEY and CDR2 SMNVEV (reference sequence). This CDR3 region has 15 residues. The CDR3 here is CASSFREAREERLFF. The CDR3 DNA is TGTGCCAGCAGTTTCCGAGAGGCCAGGGAGGAAAGACTGTTTTTT.

At least ten counts were recorded for this clonotype. A much bigger clone sits one base away, suggesting this may be a read error. This chain uses TRBV7-2 with TRBJ2-5, with D uncertain. V was trimmed by 3 bases and J by 2 bases, leaving 7 bases between them. The CDR3 is 13 amino acids. Germline assignment: CDR1 SGHTA and CDR2 FQGNSA. CDR3 nucleotide sequence: TGTGCCAGCAGCTTGGTAGTACAAGAGACCCAGTACTTC. Translation: CASSLVVQETQYF.

A single count supports this clonotype. The chain combines TRBV20-1 with TRBJ2-1, with D maybe TRBD1 (6 bases). V lost 6 bases and J lost 7, with 13 bases in between. This CDR3 comprises 12 residues. Germline CDR1 and CDR2: DFQATT and SNEGSKA (reference sequence). CDR3 sequence (DNA): TGCAGTGCGTGGGGGCGGAGTAATGAGCAGTTCTTC. This translates into CSAWGRSNEQFF.

This clonotype was counted only a few times. This chain joins TRBV4-2 and TRBJ2-7; weak D call: TRBD1 (6 bases). This CDR3 is built from 15 residues. The germline gives CDR1 LGHNA, CDR2 YNFKEQ. V shed 2 bases and J shed 1 base, with 12 bases lying between them. The CDR3 DNA sequence: TGTGCCAGCAGCCAAACAACCGGGACATCCTACGAGCAGTACTTC. Translation: CASSQTTGTSYEQYF.

This clonotype has only one observation. The chain has TRBV10-3 and TRBJ2-6; 7 positions match TRBD2. V dropped 0 bases and J dropped 0; count of bases not matched to a gene: 5. Germline V gene lookup returns CDR1 ENHRY and CDR2 SYGVKD. This CDR3 comprises 18 residues. The CDR3 here is CAISESAGRVSGANVLTF. The CDR3 bases are TGTGCCATCAGTGAGTCGGCAGGGAGGGTCTCTGGGGCCAACGTCCTGACTTTC.

Many counts were recorded for this clonotype. V is TRBV6-1 and J is TRBJ1-1, with 8 bases identical to TRBD1. The germline gives CDR1 MNHNS, CDR2 SASEGT. V lost 6 bases and J lost 1; bases outside the gene matches: 4. This CDR3 is 14 amino acids long. The CDR3 bases are TGTGCCAGCAGGACAGGGGAGGCGAACACTGAAGCTTTCTTT. This codes for CASRTGEANTEAFF.

V is TRBV28 and J is TRBJ1-2; 8 nucleotides match TRBD1. Germline CDR1 and CDR2: MDHEN and SYDVKM. The trim removed 7 bases at V and 0 bases at J, leaving 7 bases unmatched. The CDR3 runs to 15 residues. The CDR3 sequence: CASTLGQGANYGYTF. In DNA, the CDR3 is TGTGCCAGCACCCTTGGACAGGGAGCTAACTATGGCTACACCTTC.

A remark on this clonotype: A much bigger clone sits one base away, suggesting this may be a read error. V gene TRBV27 combines with J gene TRBJ1-5; no clear D gene. The CDR3 has 12 amino acids. Germline values: CDR1 MNHEY, CDR2 SMNVEV (reference sequence). CDR3: CAGSDDGQPQHF. DNA for the CDR3: TGTGCCGGCAGTGACGATGGGCAGCCCCAGCATTTT.

This clonotype was seen repeatedly, ten times or more. The chain carries TRBV28 and TRBJ2-7; D gene unclear. Trimming cost V 5 bases and J 0 bases, with 11 bases left between them. The CDR3 loop spans 14 amino acids. Germline values: CDR1 MDHEN, CDR2 SYDVKM. CDR3 nucleotide sequence: TGTGCCAGCAGTCGATACCTTAGCTCCTACGAGCAGTACTTC. It yields the protein CASSRYLSSYEQYF.

On this clonotype: This may arise from a read error, as a much more abundant clone is one base away. The genes are TRBV6-5 and TRBJ1-5, with 9 bases lining up with TRBD1. The tail of the sequence fits TRBJ2-3 better, so the J call may be wrong. This CDR3 comprises 16 residues. Germline-derived CDR1 and CDR2 are MNHEY and SVGAGI. The CDR3 here is CASSYSGQGLAQPQYF. In DNA form, the CDR3 reads TGTGCCAGCAGTTACTCGGGACAGGGACTGGCTCAGCCCCAGTATTTT.

The rearrangement joins TRBV12-3 or TRBV12-4 to TRBJ2-6; TRBD1 might be the D (5 bases). CDR3 length: 17 residues. V gave up 8 bases and J gave up 0 bases, with 17 bases separating them. CDR3 protein: CASPTIQVLSGANVLTF. Here the CDR3 DNA reads TGTGCCAGCCCTACTATACAGGTTCTCTCTGGGGCCAACGTCCTGACTTTC.

This clonotype was counted a few times. The V call is TRBV28, the J call TRBJ2-1, with a weak D call TRBD2 (7 bases). V was pared by 7 bases and J by 7 bases, with 17 bases between. The CDR3 extends over 14 amino acids. Per germline, CDR1 MDHEN and CDR2 SYDVKM. The CDR3 protein is CASTLGGRGNEQFF. The CDR3 DNA is TGTGCCAGCACCCTGGGGGGGCGCGGAAATGAGCAGTTCTTC.

This clonotype was recorded many times. V is TRBV20-1 and J is TRBJ2-5; D not certain. This CDR3 contains 12 residues. The V gene lost 4 bases and the J gene lost 5 bases, with 11 bases spanning the gap. Germline V gene data show CDR1 as DFQATT and CDR2 as SNEGSKA (reference sequence). The CDR3 here is CSAIPLEETQYF. CDR3 DNA sequence: TGCAGTGCTATCCCCTTAGAGGAGACCCAGTACTTC.

The table lists this clonotype with many counts. CDR3 nucleotides: TGTGCCAGCAGCTTCGGCAGGGGAAGAGGCTACACCTTC. Protein product: CASSFGRGRGYTF. The chain is built from TRBV7-9 and TRBJ1-2; D might be TRBD1 (6 bases). This CDR3 has 13 amino acids. Germline-derived CDR1 and CDR2 are SEHNR and FQNEAQ (reference sequence). Trimming took 3 bases from V and 8 from J, leaving 13 bases between them.

Ten or more counts support this clonotype. The chain couples TRBV2 to TRBJ1-5; 9 bases fit TRBD1. The CDR3 sequence is 13 residues long. The V segment lost 8 bases and the J segment 5 bases; nucleotides outside the gene matches: 4. CDR1 is SNHLY and CDR2 is FYNNEI in the germline V gene. CDR3 region: CASGRDRDQPQHF. CDR3 nucleotide sequence: TGTGCCAGCGGTCGGGACAGGGATCAGCCCCAGCATTTT.

The table lists this clonotype with a few counts. With a much larger clone just one base away, this may be a read error. No conserved phenylalanine or tryptophan ends this CDR3, so it is likely a read error. The gene calls are TRBV20-1 and TRBJ1-2; D remains unclear. Germline CDR1 DFQATT, CDR2 SNEGSKA (reference sequence). This CDR3 contains 12 residues. V lost 5 bases and J lost 5, with 12 bases in between. CDR3 nucleotides: TGCAGTGCTCTGTTGGGCGAATATGGCTACACCCTC. Translation gives CSALLGEYGYTL.

This clonotype was counted at least ten times. The genes are TRBV20-1 and TRBJ1-6; D might be TRBD1 (6 bases). Per germline, CDR1 DFQATT and CDR2 SNEGSKA (reference sequence). V was pared by 5 bases and J by 0 bases, with 14 bases between. CDR3 length equals 16 residues. The CDR3 bases are TGCAGTGCTTTCGATACAGGGAGCTCCTATAATTCACCCCTCCACTTT. Residues: CSAFDTGSSYNSPLHF.

This clonotype was counted ten times or more. The rearrangement joins TRBV20-1 to TRBJ1-4; the D gene is possibly TRBD1 (6 bases). With 5 bases removed from V and 7 bases from J, the gap between germline ends came to 17 bases. Germline loops: CDR1 DFQATT, CDR2 SNEGSKA (reference sequence). This CDR3 comprises 14 residues. In DNA, the CDR3 is TGCAGTGCTGACCGGGACACTGGGGTTGAAAAACTGTTTTTT. This translates into CSADRDTGVEKLFF.

This clonotype appeared a few times. This chain links TRBV4-2 with TRBJ2-2; 8 bases are a match to TRBD2. The CDR3 covers 15 residues. J lost 6 bases, V lost 3 bases, and 6 bases had no gene match. The germline gives CDR1 LGHNA, CDR2 YNFKEQ. The CDR3 bases are TGTGCCAGCAGCCAGCCGGGACTAGTTTCCGGGGAGCTGTTTTTT. It translates to CASSQPGLVSGELFF.